This section outlines one TCR beta chain sequence together with its context. Its target is unknown. This sample stems from a study of T cell responses to AZD1222 COVID-19 vaccine. Assay: immunoSEQ multiplex PCR; the TCRdb copy retains only in-frame clones and omits some. This sample has 95,000 to 130,000 clones; 80% to 90% occur once, and the top ten carry roughly 3.9%. Study-wide results and caveats: The study reported that nearly half of spike-specific TCRs target unmutated variant regions.

This TCR was recovered from an adult in good health. The sequencing used peripheral blood, collected on day 0 of MenACWY control vaccination.

CDR3 sequence reads: CASSLWDEQYF. Written as DNA, the CDR3 is TGTGCCAGCAGCTTATGGGACGAGCAGTACTTC. The V and J genes are TRBV11-3 and TRBJ2-7, with no clear D. The V gene lost 2 bases and the J gene lost 5 bases, with 4 bases spanning the gap. CDR1 is SGHNT, CDR2 YENEEA, per germline. The CDR3 consists of 11 residues.